A single sample gave rise to the 6 T cell receptor beta chains below, sequenced in a study of cytomegalovirus exposure and HLA in healthy donors. PCR primers comprised 60 Vbeta and 13 Jbeta primers. Clones were read by immunoSEQ multiplex PCR, and TCRdb kept only the in-frame ones, dropping some. The table includes some 120,000 clones, approximately 71% detected once. The sample consisted of PBMCs. The receptor set was obtained from a woman between 45 and 60 years old in good health and CMV-seronegative.

The chain joins TRBV29-1 to TRBJ2-1; D gene ambiguous. Trimming cost V 5 bases and J 6 bases, with 23 bases left between them. Germline CDR1 and CDR2: SQVTM and ANQGSEA. The CDR3 loop spans 16 amino acids. The CDR3 sequence: CSVNPSEATTINEQFF. The DNA of the CDR3 is TGCAGCGTTAACCCGTCTGAAGCTACTACAATCAATGAGCAGTTCTTC.

The chain recombines TRBV28 with TRBJ1-5; TRBD1 matches 9 bases. This CDR3 spans 17 amino acids. V lost 5 bases to trimming and J lost 1 base; unmatched junction nucleotides: 9. Germline CDR1 is MDHEN and CDR2 is SYDVKM. This CDR3 reads CASSGIQGARSNQPQHF. CDR3 sequence (DNA): TGTGCCAGCAGTGGTATACAGGGGGCTCGGAGCAATCAGCCCCAGCATTTT.

This rearrangement joins TRBV5-5 to TRBJ1-5, with D possibly matching TRBD1 (6 bases). This CDR3 comprises 14 residues. Germline values: CDR1 SGHKS, CDR2 YYEKEE (reference sequence). Trimming shortened V by 4 bases and J by 4 bases, and 12 bases separated the two germline ends. In nucleotides, the CDR3 is TGTGCCAGCAGCCTCCCCGGGACAAATCAGCCCCAGCATTTT. Its translation is CASSLPGTNQPQHF.

This clone occurred a few times. The genes are TRBV29-1 and TRBJ1-2, with D possibly being TRBD1 (5 bases). Trimming shortened V by 3 bases and J by 7 bases, and 12 bases separated the two germline ends. Germline CDR1 is SQVTM and CDR2 is ANQGSEA. The CDR3 contains 12 residues. This CDR3 reads CSVETGGFGYTF. In nucleotides, the CDR3 is TGCAGCGTTGAGACTGGGGGGTTTGGCTACACCTTC. Full variable domain (rest looked up from reference TRBV29-1 and TRBJ1-2): SAVISQKPSRDICQRGTSLTIQCQVDSQVTMMFWYRQQPGQSLTLIATANQGSEATYESGFVIDKFPISRPNLTFSTLTVSNMSPEDSSIYLCSVETGGFGYTFGSGTRLTVV.

The chain carries TRBV30 and TRBJ1-3, with a tentative D call TRBD1 (6 bases). Germline V gene lookup returns CDR1 GTSNPN and CDR2 SVGIG (reference sequence). The CDR3 is made up of 14 amino acids. Trimming stripped 0 bases from V and 9 bases from J, with 15 bases between. The CDR3 here is CAWSVPGADGTIYF. The DNA for the CDR3 is TGTGCCTGGAGTGTACCAGGGGCGGACGGCACCATATATTTT.

This clone has only one observation. This chain connects TRBV21-1 to TRBJ1-1. TRBV21-1 represents a pseudogene. The CDR3 spans 17 residues. The CDR3, as DNA: TGTGCCAGCAGCAAAACGTTTTGCGCCGGGGGGGACACTGAAGCTTTCTTT. The encoded protein is CASSKTFCAGGDTEAFF.